The 2 T cell receptor beta chains given below trace back to one sample, sequenced in a study of Tregs in tolerant kidney transplant recipients. Repertoires were generated with immunoSEQ multiplex PCR, while TCRdb's copy carries only in-frame clones and drops some. Across about 48,000 clones, the top ten clones capture roughly 0.85% of the sample. The source was CD4+ T cells from blood, collected before the transplant. The receptor source for this set is a human donor who received a combined kidney and bone marrow transplant.

Points on this clone: The CDR3 extends 3 residues past the end of the read, so its final part is completed from the germline J gene. The J gene is TRBJ2-1, the V gene TRBV2, with a tentative D call TRBD1 (5 bases). The V gene lost 6 bases and the J gene lost 3 bases, with 9 bases spanning the gap. The germline CDR1 and CDR2 sequences are SNHLY and FYNNEI. There are 13 residues in the CDR3. CDR3 in amino acids: CASSQGLYNEQFF. Partial CDR3 DNA: TGTGCCAGCAGCCAGGGCCTCTACAATGAG.

The CDR3 bases that were read are TGTGCCACCAGGGGGGCTGGAAACACC. Translated: CATRGAGNT. Given in full, the CDR3 is CATRGAGNTIYF. The chain uses TRBV19 and TRBJ1-3; 7 nucleotides match TRBD1. The observed sequence ends 3 residues before the CDR3 terminus, with the missing tail filled in from the germline J gene. The CDR3 runs to 12 residues. Trimming at V came to 10 bases and at J to 2 bases, leaving 2 bases not matched to a gene. In germline, CDR1 is LNHDA, CDR2 SQIVND (reference sequence). The full variable domain, in which reference TRBV19 and TRBJ1-3 provide the parts outside the CDR3, is DGGITQSPKYLFRKEGQNVTLSCEQNLNHDAMYWYRQDPGQGLRLIYYSQIVNDFQKGDIAEGYSVSREKKESFPLTVTSAQKNPTAFYLCATRGAGNTIYFGEGSWLTVV.